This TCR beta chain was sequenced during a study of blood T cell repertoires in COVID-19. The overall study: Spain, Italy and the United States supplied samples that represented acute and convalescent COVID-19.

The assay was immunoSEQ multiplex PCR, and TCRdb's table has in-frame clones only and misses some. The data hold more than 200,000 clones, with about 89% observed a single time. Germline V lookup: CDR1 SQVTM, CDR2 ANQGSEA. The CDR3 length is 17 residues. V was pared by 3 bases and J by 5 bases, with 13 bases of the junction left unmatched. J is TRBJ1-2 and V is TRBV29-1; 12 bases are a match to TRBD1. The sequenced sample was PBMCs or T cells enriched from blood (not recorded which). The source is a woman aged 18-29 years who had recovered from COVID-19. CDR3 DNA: TGCAGCGTTGAGGAATGGTCGGGGACAGGGGGCAATTATGGCTACACCTTC. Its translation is CSVEEWSGTGGNYGYTF.